The 8 T cell receptor beta chains below come from one sample, sequenced in a study of T cell responses to AZD1222 COVID-19 vaccine. Data came from immunoSEQ multiplex PCR; TCRdb stores just in-frame clones and leaves some out. The sample shows some 180,000 clones, around 94% of them seen only once. Sequencing was performed on peripheral blood, taken on day 0 of AZD1222 vaccination. The receptors come from an adult in good health.

This chain uses TRBV11-2 with TRBJ2-2, with 15 bases that match TRBD2. Per the germline V gene, CDR1 is SGHAT and CDR2 is FQNNGV. V was clipped by 3 bases and J by 5 bases; unmatched bases: 7. This CDR3 region has 18 residues. The CDR3 loop reads CASSFGTSGGLRTGELFF. CDR3 DNA: TGTGCCAGCAGCTTCGGGACTAGCGGGGGGCTTCGGACCGGGGAGCTGTTTTTT.

The rearrangement links TRBV7-9 to TRBJ1-2; 9 bases match TRBD1. The germline CDR1 and CDR2 sequences are SEHNR and FQNEAQ (reference sequence). The CDR3 is made up of 17 amino acids. J gave up 0 bases and V 5 bases, and 10 bases lay outside the gene matches. CDR3 sequence: CASSRRTGEEANYGYTF. Here the CDR3 DNA reads TGTGCCAGCAGCCGCCGGACAGGGGAGGAGGCTAACTATGGCTACACCTTC.

The chain employs TRBV18 and TRBJ1-1; the D is unclear. The CDR3 contains 15 residues. Germline values: CDR1 KGHSH, CDR2 LQKENI. V dropped 2 bases and J dropped 11 bases, with 21 bases sitting between them. The CDR3: CASSPAKNTGVAAFF. For the CDR3, the DNA is TGTGCCAGCTCACCAGCTAAGAACACCGGGGTTGCTGCTTTCTTT.

The rearrangement uses TRBV5-4 and TRBJ2-7; TRBD1 agrees at 8 bases. This CDR3 is 13 amino acids long. Germline lookup yields CDR1 SGHNT and CDR2 YYREEE (reference sequence). V shed 2 bases and J 5 bases; nucleotides not matched to a gene: 3. This chain's CDR3 is CASSLPGGDEQYF. CDR3 DNA sequence: TGTGCCAGCAGCTTACCAGGGGGCGACGAGCAGTACTTC.

The chain has TRBV9 and TRBJ2-2; possibly TRBD1 or TRBD2 for D (6 bases each). This CDR3 is built from 16 residues. From germline, CDR1 is SGDLS and CDR2 YYNGEE. Trimming took 1 base from V and 1 from J, leaving 11 bases between them. For the CDR3, the DNA is TGTGCCAGCAGCGTATCGGGGGCTCAGAACACCGGGGAGCTGTTTTTT. Its translation is CASSVSGAQNTGELFF. The full variable domain, with the rest looked up from reference TRBV9 and TRBJ2-2, is DSGVTQTPKHLITATGQRVTLRCSPRSGDLSVYWYQQSLDQGLQFLIQYYNGEERAKGNILERFSAQQFPDLHSELNLSSLELGDSALYFCASSVSGAQNTGELFFGEGSRLTVL.

This rearrangement joins TRBV7-9 to TRBJ2-7; 9 bases agree with TRBD1. Germline V gene sequence: CDR1 SEHNR, CDR2 FQNEAQ (reference sequence). Trimming cost V 4 bases and J 2 bases; bases outside gene matches: 6. The CDR3 runs to 15 residues. CDR3 sequence: CASSSGQGSPYEQYF. CDR3 bases: TGTGCCAGCAGCTCCGGACAGGGGAGCCCCTACGAGCAGTACTTC.

The genes are TRBV18 and TRBJ2-5, with a possible D match to TRBD2 (5 bases). The length of the CDR3 is 15 residues. V lost 1 base to trimming and J lost 2 bases, with 11 bases between them. Germline V CDR1 and CDR2: KGHSH, LQKENI. The DNA of the CDR3 is TGTGCCAGCTCACCACTGTCTGGGGAGCAAGAGACCCAGTACTTC. Translation gives CASSPLSGEQETQYF.

The rearrangement uses TRBV7-9 and TRBJ2-7, with 7 bases that match TRBD1. This CDR3 is built from 15 residues. V lost 5 bases to trimming and J lost 6 bases; unmatched junction nucleotides: 13. The germline V gene encodes CDR1 SEHNR and CDR2 FQNEAQ (reference sequence). The CDR3 protein is CASSGGQWLFGEQYF. In nucleotides, the CDR3 is TGTGCCAGCAGCGGGGGACAGTGGCTTTTCGGCGAGCAGTACTTC. Full variable domain (outside the CDR3, taken from reference TRBV7-9 and TRBJ2-7): DTGVSQNPRHKITKRGQNVTFRCDPISEHNRLYWYRQTLGQGPEFLTYFQNEAQLEKSRLLSDRFSAERPKGSFSTLEIQRTEQGDSAMYLCASSGGQWLFGEQYFGPGTRLTVT.